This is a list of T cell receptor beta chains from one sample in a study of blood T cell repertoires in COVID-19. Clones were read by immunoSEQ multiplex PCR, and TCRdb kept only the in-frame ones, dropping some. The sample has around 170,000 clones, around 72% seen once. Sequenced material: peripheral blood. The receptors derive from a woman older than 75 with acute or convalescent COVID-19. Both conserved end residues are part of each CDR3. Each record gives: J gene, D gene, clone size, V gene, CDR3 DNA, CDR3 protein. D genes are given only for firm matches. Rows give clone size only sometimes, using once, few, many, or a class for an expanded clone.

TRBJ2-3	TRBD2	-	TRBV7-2	TGTGCCAGCAGCCAAGCGGGAGGTGGAACAGATACGCAGTATTTT	CASSQAGGGTDTQYF
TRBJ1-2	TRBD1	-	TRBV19	TGTGCCAGTAGTAGAGACAGGGCGAATGGCTACACCTTC	CASSRDRANGYTF
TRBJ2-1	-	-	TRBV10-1	TGCGCCAGCAGTGACCACAGAGTGGCTGAGCAGTTCTTC	CASSDHRVAEQFF
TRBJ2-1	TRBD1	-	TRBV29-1	TGCAGCGTTGCGGGACAGGGGGCTTCCTCCTACAATGAGCAGTTCTTC	CSVAGQGASSYNEQFF
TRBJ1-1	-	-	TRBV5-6	TGTGCCAGCAGCTTTTCACAGAACACTGAAGCTTTCTTT	CASSFSQNTEAFF
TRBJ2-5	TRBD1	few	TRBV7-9	TGTGCCAGCAGCTTAGATCTGGACAGGCGAGAGACCCAGTACTTC	CASSLDLDRRETQYF
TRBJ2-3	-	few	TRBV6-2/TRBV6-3	TGTGCCAGCAGTTCATTGGATACGCAGTATTTT	CASSSLDTQYF
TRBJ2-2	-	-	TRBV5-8	TGTGCCAGCAGCTACCCGGGGGTCGGGGAGCTGTTTTTT	CASSYPGVGELFF
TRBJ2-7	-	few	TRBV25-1	TGTGCCAGCAGGGGAGAGGACTACGAGCAGTACTTC	CASRGEDYEQYF
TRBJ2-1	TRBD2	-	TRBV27	TGTGCCAGCAGTTCCCTTAGCGGGAGCAGCTACAATGAGCAGTTCTTC	CASSSLSGSSYNEQFF
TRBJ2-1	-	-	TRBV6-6	TGTGCCAGCAGTGACCCTGGGACATTTGGGGAGCAGTTCTTC	CASSDPGTFGEQFF
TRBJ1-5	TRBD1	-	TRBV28	TGTGCCAGCAGTGCGGGGACAGTCAATCAGCCCCAGCATTTT	CASSAGTVNQPQHF
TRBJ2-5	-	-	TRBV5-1	TGCGCCAGCAGCCTGGGTGAGGGTGGAGAGACCCAGTACTTC	CASSLGEGGETQYF
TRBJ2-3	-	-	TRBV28	TGTGCCAGCAGCCCACCGCCGGGGGCGGGAGTAGATCTAGATACGCAGTATTTT	CASSPPPGAGVDLDTQYF
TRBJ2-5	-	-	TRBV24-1	TGTGCCACCAGTGATTCGGGACACCATCGGGAAGAGACCCAGTACTTC	CATSDSGHHREETQYF
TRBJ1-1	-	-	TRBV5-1	TGCGCCAGCAGCTTGGCCGCTTTATTGGGCCCCCTTGAAGCTTTCTTT	CASSLAALLGPLEAFF
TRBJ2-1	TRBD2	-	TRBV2	TGTGCCAGCAGTCCTAGCGGGGTGAACAATGAGCAGTTCTTC	CASSPSGVNNEQFF
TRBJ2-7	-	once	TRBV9	TGTGCCAGCAGCGTAGATCTAGGGGACTACGAGCAGTACTTC	CASSVDLGDYEQYF
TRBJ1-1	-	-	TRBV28	TGTGCCAGCAGTTTACCGGGACTGGAGACACCTCTAAACACTGAAGCTTTCTTT	CASSLPGLETPLNTEAFF
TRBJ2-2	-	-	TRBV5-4	TGTGCCAGCAGCCAAAATGTCGGGAACACCGGGGAGCTGTTTTTT	CASSQNVGNTGELFF
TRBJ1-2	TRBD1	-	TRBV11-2	TGTGCCAGCAGCGAGGGGGACAGGGGAGGGTATGGCTACACCTTC	CASSEGDRGGYGYTF
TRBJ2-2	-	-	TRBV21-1	TGTGCGGGGCGGCTAGCGGGAGGTTTAATTTGCACCGGGGAGCTGTTTTTT	CAGRLAGGLICTGELFF
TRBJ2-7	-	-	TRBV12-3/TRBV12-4	TGTGCCAGCAGGTTGGGACTCTCCTACGAGCAGTACTTC	CASRLGLSYEQYF
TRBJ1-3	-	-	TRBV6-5	TGTGCCAGCAGTTACTCGGCAGGCTCATCTGGAAACACCATATATTTT	CASSYSAGSSGNTIYF
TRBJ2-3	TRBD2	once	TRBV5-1	TGCGCCAGCAGCTCGGGGGGTTCCGATACGCAGTATTTT	CASSSGGSDTQYF